Shown below are 24 T cell receptor beta chains from a single sample sequenced in a study of T cells in localized non-small cell lung cancer. The method was immunoSEQ multiplex PCR; TCRdb's version includes in-frame clones alone and lacks a portion of them. The sample includes about 33,000 clones, over 80% seen only once; the top ten take 5.5% to 6%. Here the sequenced sample was PBMCs, taken before any cancer treatment. The origin of the receptors is a man between 40 and 70 years old with stage II lung adenocarcinoma.

This chain connects TRBV11-2 to TRBJ2-7; possible D gene TRBD2, 5 bases. The CDR3 contains 15 residues. Germline V gene sequence: CDR1 SGHAT, CDR2 FQNNGV. The ends were cut back, 5 bases at V and 1 base at J, with 15 bases in the middle. CDR3 sequence reads: CASSPLGLASYEQYF. CDR3 sequence (DNA): TGTGCCAGCAGCCCTCTCGGACTCGCATCCTACGAGCAGTACTTC. The whole variable domain, remainder taken from reference TRBV11-2 and TRBJ2-7, is EAGVAQSPRYKIIEKRQSVAFWCNPISGHATLYWYQQILGQGPKLLIQFQNNGVVDDSQLPKDRFSAERLKGVDSTLKIQPAKLEDSAVYLCASSPLGLASYEQYFGPGTRLTVT.

The chain uses TRBV5-1 and TRBJ1-5; D is possibly TRBD1 (6 bases). The CDR3 contains 16 residues. CDR1 and CDR2 (germline): SGHRS, YFSETQ. Deletions cut 0 bases from V and 4 bases from J, with 14 bases between. CDR3 protein: CASSLEQGLANQPQHF. In DNA form, the CDR3 reads TGCGCCAGCAGCTTGGAACAGGGACTAGCTAATCAGCCCCAGCATTTT. The variable domain in full, with the rest retrieved from reference TRBV5-1 and TRBJ1-5, is KAGVTQTPRYLIKTRGQQVTLSCSPISGHRSVSWYQQTPGQGLQFLFEYFSETQRNKGNFPGRFSGRQFSNSRSEMNVSTLELGDSALYLCASSLEQGLANQPQHFGDGTRLSIL.

The chain links TRBV7-6 to TRBJ2-1; no clear D gene. V was trimmed by 2 bases and J by 0 bases, leaving 14 bases between them. In germline, CDR1 is SGHVS, CDR2 FNYEAQ. CDR3 length equals 17 residues. The CDR3 nucleotides are TGTGCCAGCAGCTTAAAGGGCTTCCTGAGCTCCTACAATGAGCAGTTCTTC. Its protein product is CASSLKGFLSSYNEQFF. The full variable domain, in which reference TRBV7-6 and TRBJ2-1 provide the parts outside the CDR3, is GAGVSQSPRYKVTKRGQDVALRCDPISGHVSLYWYRQALGQGPEFLTYFNYEAQQDKSGLPNDRFSAERPEGSISTLTIQRTEQRDSAMYRCASSLKGFLSSYNEQFFGPGTRLTVL.

V gene TRBV6-5 combines with J gene TRBJ2-1; no definite D call. The CDR3 consists of 11 residues. Germline CDR1 and CDR2: MNHEY and SVGAGI. V gave up 5 bases and J gave up 7 bases, with 6 bases separating them. DNA for the CDR3: TGTGCCAGCAGTGACTTTAATGAGCAGTTCTTC. Its protein is CASSDFNEQFF.

The CDR3 region has the DNA TGTGCCAGCAGCACCGGGCCCCAAGGGGCCCAAGAGACCCAGTACTTC. Encoded protein: CASSTGPQGAQETQYF. The chain joins TRBV5-5 to TRBJ2-5; TRBD1 might be the D (5 bases). Trimming left V 4 bases short and J 1 base short, with 17 bases between. The CDR3 sequence is 16 residues long. Germline CDR1 and CDR2: SGHKS and YYEKEE (reference sequence).

This sequence joins TRBV5-4 and TRBJ2-1; D unresolved. Germline V gene lookup returns CDR1 SGHNT and CDR2 YYREEE (reference sequence). This CDR3 region has 14 residues. V shed 0 bases and J shed 7 bases, with 11 bases lying between them. CDR3 bases: TGTGCCAGCAGCTTGGGGTCGCTTGGGAATGAGCAGTTCTTC. It encodes CASSLGSLGNEQFF.

V usage is TRBV7-9 and J usage is TRBJ1-2, with 10 bases lining up with TRBD1. CDR3 size: 19 residues. Germline loops: CDR1 SEHNR, CDR2 FQNEAQ (reference sequence). Losses at the gene ends were 3 bases for V and 4 bases for J; bases not matched to a gene: 17. The CDR3 DNA reads TGTGCCAGCAGCTTTACTCCCCAGGACAGGGGGTTCAGGGCCTATGGCTACACCTTC. This translates into CASSFTPQDRGFRAYGYTF.

In nucleotides, the CDR3 is TGTGCCAGCAGTCTCGCCCCACGGGAGGGGGGAGAGACCCAGTACTTC. Translation gives CASSLAPREGGETQYF. The chain is built from TRBV27 and TRBJ2-5, with 8 bases fitting TRBD2. Germline CDR1 is MNHEY and CDR2 is SMNVEV (reference sequence). The junction had 12 bases not matched to a gene; V was cut back by 5 bases and J by 4 bases. CDR3 length equals 16 residues.

The chain uses TRBV6-5 and TRBJ1-1; no definite D call. Germline V gene lookup returns CDR1 MNHEY and CDR2 SVGAGI. The CDR3 spans 15 residues. The V end lost 4 bases, the J end lost 3 bases, and 15 bases lay between the germline ends. In DNA, the CDR3 is TGTGCCAGCAGTTCTCCTTTAATATCTTACACTGAAGCTTTCTTT. It encodes CASSSPLISYTEAFF.

The V and J genes are TRBV27 and TRBJ2-5; 7 bases fit TRBD1. The CDR3 runs to 12 residues. Trimming removed 4 bases from V and 4 bases from J; junction bases left unmatched: 0. Germline V lookup: CDR1 MNHEY, CDR2 SMNVEV (reference sequence). The CDR3 reads CASSYRGETQYF. The CDR3 nucleotides are TGTGCCAGCAGTTACAGGGGAGAGACCCAGTACTTC.

The CDR3 is CASSLAPLRYEQYF. The CDR3 DNA sequence: TGTGCCAGCAGCTTAGCGCCCCTACGCTACGAGCAGTACTTC. The chain links TRBV5-5 to TRBJ2-7; D unclear. The CDR3 has 14 amino acids. Per germline, CDR1 SGHKS and CDR2 YYEKEE (reference sequence). Trimming took off 2 bases at V and 3 bases at J, with 12 bases between the two ends.

The chain carries TRBV27 and TRBJ2-2, with D uncertain. V was shortened by 6 bases and J by 2 bases, with 4 bases between the two germline ends. The CDR3 runs 12 residues. Per the germline V gene, CDR1 is MNHEY and CDR2 is SMNVEV (reference sequence). The CDR3 sequence: CASRKNTGELFF. CDR3 in DNA: TGTGCCAGCAGGAAAAACACCGGGGAGCTGTTTTTT.

The chain carries TRBV6-1 and TRBJ2-2, with 12 bases identical to TRBD2. Looked up from germline, CDR1 is MNHNS and CDR2 is SASEGT. Unmatched junction bases numbered 6, after V lost 4 bases and J lost 6 bases. The CDR3 has 16 amino acids. The CDR3 DNA reads as TGTGCCAGCAGTGCCCTAGCGGGAGGGCCTTCCGGGGAGCTGTTTTTT. The encoded protein is CASSALAGGPSGELFF.

The V call is TRBV7-2, the J call TRBJ1-6; D gene unclear. Trimming shortened V by 4 bases and J by 6 bases, and 4 bases separated the two germline ends. This CDR3 contains 12 residues. Germline CDR1 SGHTA, CDR2 FQGNSA. The CDR3 loop reads CASSYPNSPLHF. CDR3 coding DNA: TGTGCCAGCAGCTATCCTAATTCACCCCTCCACTTT. Variable domain in full (rest from reference TRBV7-2 and TRBJ1-6): GAGVSQSPSNKVTEKGKDVELRCDPISGHTALYWYRQSLGQGLEFLIYFQGNSAPDKSGLPSDRFSAERTGGSVSTLTIQRTQQEDSAVYLCASSYPNSPLHFGNGTRLTVT.

The rearrangement uses TRBV5-4 and TRBJ2-7; 10 positions match TRBD1. CDR1 and CDR2 (germline): SGHNT, YYREEE (reference sequence). V gave up 1 base and J gave up 4 bases; unmatched junction bases: 5. The CDR3 is 15 amino acids. Here the CDR3 DNA reads TGTGCCAGCAGCTTGAAGGGACAGGGGAGGTACGAGCAGTACTTC. Its translation: CASSLKGQGRYEQYF. Supplemented by reference TRBV5-4 and TRBJ2-7, the full variable domain reads ETGVTQSPTHLIKTRGQQVTLRCSSQSGHNTVSWYQQALGQGPQFIFQYYREEENGRGNFPPRFSGLQFPNYSSELNVNALELDDSALYLCASSLKGQGRYEQYFGPGTRLTVT.

The rearrangement joins TRBV7-9 to TRBJ1-1; tentative D call: TRBD1 (6 bases). Per germline, CDR1 SEHNR and CDR2 FQNEAQ (reference sequence). The CDR3 covers 14 residues. With 5 bases removed from V and 0 bases from J, the gap between germline ends came to 10 bases. The CDR3 region has the DNA TGTGCCAGCAGCCTAGGACAGCTGAACACTGAAGCTTTCTTT. The encoded protein is CASSLGQLNTEAFF.

The J gene is TRBJ1-2, the V gene TRBV28; 8 nucleotides line up with TRBD1. The CDR3 covers 15 residues. Losses at the gene ends were 6 bases for V and 4 bases for J; bases not matched to a gene: 10. Per germline, CDR1 MDHEN and CDR2 SYDVKM. The CDR3 region is CASSSTGALIYGYTF. The CDR3 DNA sequence: TGTGCCAGCAGCTCGACAGGGGCCTTGATCTATGGCTACACCTTC.

The gene calls are TRBV27 and TRBJ2-3; D is undetermined. The CDR3 is made up of 11 amino acids. The germline V gene encodes CDR1 MNHEY and CDR2 SMNVEV (reference sequence). Trimming stripped 4 bases from V and 6 bases from J, with 5 bases between. The CDR3 is CASSSGDTQYF. CDR3 coding DNA: TGTGCCAGCAGTTCCGGGGATACGCAGTATTTT.

J is TRBJ2-7 and V is TRBV27; tentatively, D is TRBD2 (6 bases). CDR1 and CDR2 from the germline V gene are MNHEY and SMNVEV (reference sequence). This CDR3 region has 15 residues. Trimming shortened V by 2 bases and J by 0 bases, and 11 bases separated the two germline ends. CDR3 loop: CASSLRRESSYEQYF. The CDR3 nucleotides read TGTGCCAGCAGTTTAAGACGGGAGAGCTCCTACGAGCAGTACTTC.

This clone was picked up one time. The chain links TRBV5-4 to TRBJ2-7; 7 nucleotides line up with TRBD2. CDR3 length: 15 amino acids. Per the germline V gene, CDR1 is SGHNT and CDR2 is YYREEE (reference sequence). The junction had 11 bases not matched to a gene; V was cut back by 3 bases and J by 5 bases. The CDR3 loop is CASSSKGGSSDEQYF. CDR3 bases: TGTGCCAGCAGCTCCAAGGGCGGGAGTAGCGACGAGCAGTACTTC.

The chain combines TRBV19 with TRBJ2-6; D is uncertain. V was shortened by 5 bases and J by 0 bases, with 14 bases between the two germline ends. The CDR3 runs to 17 residues. Germline lookup yields CDR1 LNHDA and CDR2 SQIVND (reference sequence). The DNA for the CDR3 is TGTGCCAGTAGTCGAGCGACGGTGTCCTCTGGGGCCAACGTCCTGACTTTC. Translation: CASSRATVSSGANVLTF.

The chain has TRBV7-2 and TRBJ2-7, with D maybe TRBD2 (6 bases). Trimming took off 6 bases at V and 2 bases at J, with 11 bases between the two ends. Germline CDR1 and CDR2: SGHTA and FQGNSA. The CDR3 totals 13 residues. CDR3 residues: CASSRDLAYEQYF. For the CDR3, the DNA is TGTGCCAGCAGTCGGGACTTGGCCTACGAGCAGTACTTC.

The chain joins TRBV30 to TRBJ1-1; tentative D call: TRBD1 (6 bases). Germline CDR1 GTSNPN, CDR2 SVGIG (reference sequence). The germline V and J ends were trimmed by 1 base and 0 bases, with 9 bases remaining between them. The CDR3 is made up of 14 amino acids. The CDR3 DNA sequence: TGTGCCTGGAGTGACGGACAGATGAACACTGAAGCTTTCTTT. It translates to CAWSDGQMNTEAFF.

The chain employs TRBV28 and TRBJ2-7, with TRBD2 identical over 7 bases. J gave up 7 bases and V 9 bases, and 6 bases lay outside the gene matches. CDR3 length equals 11 residues. Germline V gene lookup returns CDR1 MDHEN and CDR2 SYDVKM. CDR3 DNA: TGTGCCAGTCACTCCGGGGGGGAGCAGTACTTC. Amino acid sequence: CASHSGGEQYF.